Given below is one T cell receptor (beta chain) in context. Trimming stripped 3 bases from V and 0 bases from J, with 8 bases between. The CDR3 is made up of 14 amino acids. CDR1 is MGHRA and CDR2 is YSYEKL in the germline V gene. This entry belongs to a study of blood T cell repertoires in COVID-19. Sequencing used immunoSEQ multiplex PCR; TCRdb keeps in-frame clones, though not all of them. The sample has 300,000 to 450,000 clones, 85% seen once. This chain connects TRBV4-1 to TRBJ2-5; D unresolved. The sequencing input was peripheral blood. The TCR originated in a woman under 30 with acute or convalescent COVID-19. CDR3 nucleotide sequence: TGCGCCAGCAGCCAGCAAAGCTACCAAGAGACCCAGTACTTC. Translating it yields CASSQQSYQETQYF.